These T cell receptor beta chains were read from a single sample in a study of control samples from healthy donors and cancer patients. The table came from immunoSEQ multiplex PCR; TCRdb's copy has only in-frame clones and leaves some out. Among 95,000 to 100,000 clones listed, around 80% were seen once. The sequencing sample was made of blood. The origin of the receptors is a man aged 55 to 70 in good health. Each CDR3 is given with its conserved first and last residue. The D gene is left open where the match is weak. Clone size is not always given. Where it is, it says once, few, many or a class for expanded clones.

CDR3 length: 14; V gene: TRBV5-1; J gene: TRBJ2-1; D gene: TRBD1; clone size: few; CDR3 protein: CASRDSTGANEQFF; CDR3 DNA: TGCGCCAGCAGGGACTCAACAGGGGCCAATGAGCAGTTCTTC
CDR3 length: 12; V gene: TRBV7-6; J gene: TRBJ1-1; D gene: NA; clone size: NA; CDR3 protein: CASSIMQGEAFF; CDR3 DNA: TGTGCCAGCAGCATCATGCAGGGAGAAGCTTTCTTT
CDR3 length: 17; V gene: TRBV28; J gene: TRBJ2-2; D gene: TRBD2; clone size: NA; CDR3 protein: CASSLFDLAGGPGELFF; CDR3 DNA: TGTGCCAGCAGTTTATTTGATCTAGCGGGGGGGCCCGGGGAGCTGTTTTTT
CDR3 length: 14; V gene: TRBV10-3; J gene: TRBJ1-1; D gene: NA; clone size: NA; CDR3 protein: CAISTPEQRTEAFF; CDR3 DNA: TGTGCCATCAGTACCCCCGAACAGAGAACTGAAGCTTTCTTT
CDR3 length: 13; V gene: TRBV4-2; J gene: TRBJ1-6; D gene: NA; clone size: few; CDR3 protein: CASSQGISSPLHF; CDR3 DNA: TGTGCCAGCAGCCAAGGGATATCTTCACCCCTCCACTTT
CDR3 length: 17; V gene: TRBV4-1; J gene: TRBJ1-1; D gene: NA; clone size: NA; CDR3 protein: CASSRNQFTSVGTEAFF; CDR3 DNA: TGCGCCAGCAGCCGCAACCAGTTTACAAGTGTGGGCACTGAAGCTTTCTTT
CDR3 length: 15; V gene: TRBV2; J gene: TRBJ2-3; D gene: NA; clone size: NA; CDR3 protein: CASHRDTSSTDTQYF; CDR3 DNA: TGTGCCAGCCACCGGGACACCTCTAGCACAGATACGCAGTATTTT
CDR3 length: 13; V gene: TRBV5-6; J gene: TRBJ2-2; D gene: NA; clone size: NA; CDR3 protein: CASSLSRTGELFF; CDR3 DNA: TGTGCCAGCAGCTTGTCCAGGACCGGGGAGCTGTTTTTT
CDR3 length: 17; V gene: TRBV5-6; J gene: TRBJ2-5; D gene: NA; clone size: NA; CDR3 protein: CASSLVGGVIVPETQYF; CDR3 DNA: TGTGCCAGCAGCTTGGTGGGAGGCGTGATAGTCCCGGAGACCCAGTACTTC
CDR3 length: 15; V gene: TRBV10-3; J gene: TRBJ2-4; D gene: NA; clone size: NA; CDR3 protein: CAISESDIAKNIQYF; CDR3 DNA: TGTGCCATCAGTGAGTCGGACATAGCCAAAAACATTCAGTACTTC
CDR3 length: 16; V gene: TRBV10-1; J gene: TRBJ2-1; D gene: NA; clone size: NA; CDR3 protein: CASSEGRAGSYNEQFF; CDR3 DNA: TGCGCCAGCAGTGAAGGAAGGGCAGGGAGTTACAATGAGCAGTTCTTC
CDR3 length: 13; V gene: TRBV5-5; J gene: TRBJ1-2; D gene: NA; clone size: NA; CDR3 protein: CASSLVGGEGYTF; CDR3 DNA: TGTGCCAGCAGCTTGGTTGGAGGGGAAGGCTACACCTTC
CDR3 length: 14; V gene: TRBV5-5; J gene: TRBJ1-2; D gene: NA; clone size: NA; CDR3 protein: CASSLARGRDGYTF; CDR3 DNA: TGTGCCAGCAGCTTGGCCCGGGGTCGGGATGGCTACACCTTC
CDR3 length: 17; V gene: TRBV7-6; J gene: TRBJ2-6; D gene: NA; clone size: once; CDR3 protein: CASSLARRASGANVLTF; CDR3 DNA: TGTGCCAGCAGCTTAGCGCGTAGGGCCTCTGGGGCCAACGTCCTGACTTTC
CDR3 length: 13; V gene: TRBV30; J gene: TRBJ1-3; D gene: TRBD1; clone size: NA; CDR3 protein: CAWSLGQGDTIYF; CDR3 DNA: TGTGCCTGGAGTCTAGGACAGGGAGACACCATATATTTT
CDR3 length: 13; V gene: TRBV30; J gene: TRBJ2-4; D gene: TRBD1; clone size: NA; CDR3 protein: CSFRTGSINIQYF; CDR3 DNA: TGTTCTTTTAGGACAGGGAGTATAAACATTCAGTACTTC
CDR3 length: 14; V gene: TRBV9; J gene: TRBJ1-5; D gene: NA; clone size: NA; CDR3 protein: CASSARNSNQPQHF; CDR3 DNA: TGTGCCAGCAGCGCGCGAAATAGCAATCAGCCCCAGCATTTT
CDR3 length: 11; V gene: TRBV28; J gene: TRBJ1-2; D gene: NA; clone size: NA; CDR3 protein: CASLSSGGYTF; CDR3 DNA: TGTGCCAGTTTAAGCTCGGGCGGCTACACCTTC
CDR3 length: 11; V gene: TRBV14; J gene: TRBJ2-1; D gene: NA; clone size: NA; CDR3 protein: CASSQGPRTIF; CDR3 DNA: TGTGCCAGCAGCCAAGGCCCTAGGACGATCTTC
CDR3 length: 15; V gene: TRBV5-1; J gene: TRBJ2-3; D gene: NA; clone size: NA; CDR3 protein: CASGLDGQSTDTQYF; CDR3 DNA: TGCGCCAGCGGCCTTGACGGCCAAAGCACAGATACGCAGTATTTT
CDR3 length: 13; V gene: TRBV27; J gene: TRBJ1-1; D gene: NA; clone size: NA; CDR3 protein: CASSGRGNTEAFF; CDR3 DNA: TGTGCCAGCAGTGGCAGAGGGAACACTGAAGCTTTCTTT
CDR3 length: 15; V gene: TRBV6-6; J gene: TRBJ1-1; D gene: NA; clone size: NA; CDR3 protein: CASSYLGTPNTEAFF; CDR3 DNA: TGTGCCAGCAGTTATCTTGGGACTCCGAACACTGAAGCTTTCTTT
CDR3 length: 17; V gene: TRBV18; J gene: TRBJ1-2; D gene: NA; clone size: NA; CDR3 protein: CASSPGAIYTLEHGYTF; CDR3 DNA: TGTGCCAGCTCACCGGGGGCTATTTATACCCTGGAGCATGGCTACACCTTC
CDR3 length: 11; V gene: TRBV6-5; J gene: TRBJ1-4; D gene: NA; clone size: once; CDR3 protein: CASSWGEKLFF; CDR3 DNA: TGTGCCAGCAGTTGGGGGGAAAAACTGTTTTTT
CDR3 length: 13; V gene: TRBV5-1; J gene: TRBJ1-2; D gene: NA; clone size: NA; CDR3 protein: CASSLDNIYGYTF; CDR3 DNA: TGCGCCAGCAGCTTAGACAACATCTATGGCTACACCTTC
CDR3 length: 14; V gene: TRBV4-1; J gene: TRBJ1-1; D gene: NA; clone size: once; CDR3 protein: CASSDRGVDTEAFF; CDR3 DNA: TGCGCCAGCAGCGATAGGGGGGTCGACACTGAAGCTTTCTTT
CDR3 length: 14; V gene: TRBV5-1; J gene: TRBJ2-2; D gene: NA; clone size: NA; CDR3 protein: CASSLDDPTGELFF; CDR3 DNA: TGCGCCAGCAGCTTGGACGACCCCACCGGGGAGCTGTTTTTT
CDR3 length: 14; V gene: TRBV6-1; J gene: TRBJ1-4; D gene: TRBD1; clone size: large; CDR3 protein: CASSDAAEGAKLFF; CDR3 DNA: TGTGCCAGCAGTGATGCTGCGGAGGGGGCAAAACTGTTTTTT
CDR3 length: 13; V gene: TRBV19; J gene: TRBJ2-7; D gene: TRBD1; clone size: NA; CDR3 protein: CASSITGVYEQYF; CDR3 DNA: TGTGCCAGTAGTATAACAGGGGTCTACGAGCAGTACTTC
CDR3 length: 15; V gene: TRBV6-4; J gene: TRBJ2-6; D gene: NA; clone size: NA; CDR3 protein: CASSLEFSGANVLTF; CDR3 DNA: TGTGCCAGCAGCCTTGAATTCTCTGGGGCCAACGTCCTGACTTTC
CDR3 length: 16; V gene: TRBV6-6; J gene: TRBJ2-6; D gene: TRBD1; clone size: once; CDR3 protein: CASSMTGRTGANVLTF; CDR3 DNA: TGTGCCAGCAGTATGACAGGGAGAACTGGGGCCAACGTCCTGACTTTC
CDR3 length: 11; V gene: TRBV20-1; J gene: TRBJ2-3; D gene: NA; clone size: NA; CDR3 protein: CSASWTGTQYF; CDR3 DNA: TGCAGTGCTAGTTGGACTGGGACGCAGTATTTT
CDR3 length: 15; V gene: TRBV6-5; J gene: TRBJ1-6; D gene: NA; clone size: NA; CDR3 protein: CASSYSDSKGSPLHF; CDR3 DNA: TGTGCCAGCAGTTACTCCGACTCAAAAGGCTCACCCCTCCACTTT